The 15 T cell receptor beta chains presented below share a single source sample, sequenced in a study of shared clonotypes between healthy human individuals. The method was immunoSEQ multiplex PCR; TCRdb's version includes in-frame clones alone and lacks a portion of them. This table holds about 450,000 clones, 70% to 80% found once. The sequenced sample consisted of PBMCs. The origin of the receptors is a woman aged 40 to 50 in good health. Some clones in this sample may be carry-over from other donors' samples.

The V gene is TRBV15, the J gene TRBJ2-1, with D uncertain. Germline V gene data show CDR1 as LNHNV and CDR2 as YYDKDF (reference sequence). CDR3 length: 13 amino acids. Trimming took 0 bases from V and 7 from J, leaving 7 bases between them. The CDR3 region is CATSRDRRNEQFF. The CDR3 region has the DNA TGTGCCACCAGCAGAGATCGTCGGAATGAGCAGTTCTTC.

In its sample, this clone was seen a few times. The chain couples TRBV19 to TRBJ2-1, with 8 nucleotides matching TRBD2. The V segment lost 3 bases and the J segment 9 bases; nucleotides outside the gene matches: 10. Germline CDR1 LNHDA, CDR2 SQIVND (reference sequence). The CDR3 sequence is 15 residues long. As DNA, the CDR3 is TGTGCCAGTAGTATTAGCAGCGGGAGTCTCGGTGAGCAGTTCTTC. Amino acid sequence: CASSISSGSLGEQFF.

V usage is TRBV2 and J usage is TRBJ1-1, with TRBD1 matching 7 bases. The V and J ends lost 4 bases and 2 bases, in that order; junction bases with no gene match: 10. Germline assignment: CDR1 SNHLY and CDR2 FYNNEI. The CDR3 runs 16 residues. The CDR3 sequence: CASSGPPGQLNTEAFF. In DNA form, the CDR3 reads TGTGCCAGCAGTGGACCCCCGGGACAGCTAAACACTGAAGCTTTCTTT.

V gene TRBV5-6 combines with J gene TRBJ1-5; D not certain. CDR1 and CDR2 from the germline V gene are SGHDT and YYEEEE. CDR3 size: 12 residues. V was pared by 1 base and J by 7 bases, with 6 bases between. As DNA, the CDR3 is TGTGCCAGCAGCTTGAGGGAACAGCCCCAGCATTTT. Residues: CASSLREQPQHF.

Remarks on this clone: An end of the junction does not agree with germline; a read error may underlie this. The CDR3 DNA follows: TGTGCCGGGAGTGCCTTGTCGGGTAACAATGAGCAGTTCTTC. It is translated as CAGSALSGNNEQFF. The rearrangement joins TRBV30 to TRBJ2-1, with D possibly matching TRBD2 (5 bases). The V gene's germline CDR1 is GTSNPN and CDR2 SVGIG (reference sequence). This CDR3 is 14 amino acids long.

V usage is TRBV18 and J usage is TRBJ1-4, with D possibly being TRBD1 (5 bases). V lost 5 bases, J lost 4 bases, and 8 bases lay in between. CDR3 length equals 13 residues. The germline CDR1 and CDR2 sequences are KGHSH and LQKENI. Here the CDR3 reads CASSAGLNEKLFF. CDR3 DNA sequence: TGTGCCAGCTCAGCAGGGCTTAATGAAAAACTGTTTTTT.

Only a few counts were recorded for this clone. This rearrangement joins TRBV15 to TRBJ1-1; D not certain. CDR3 length: 15 amino acids. From germline, CDR1 is LNHNV and CDR2 YYDKDF (reference sequence). Trimming left V 0 bases short and J 1 base short, with 9 bases between. CDR3 in amino acids: CATSRDRGRNTEAFF. CDR3 DNA sequence: TGTGCCACCAGCAGAGACCGGGGAAGGAACACTGAAGCTTTCTTT.

The chain combines TRBV6-6 with TRBJ2-5, with 10 bases fitting TRBD2. The germline gives CDR1 MNHNY, CDR2 SVGAGI (reference sequence). The J segment lost 5 bases and the V segment lost 5 bases, leaving 8 bases of the junction unmatched. CDR3 length: 15 residues. The CDR3 DNA follows: TGTGCCAGCAGTAAAGCGGGAGGGCCGTGGGAGACCCAGTACTTC. This translates into CASSKAGGPWETQYF.

The chain joins TRBV5-1 to TRBJ2-3, with TRBD2 identical over 8 bases. V dropped 0 bases and J dropped 4; count of bases not matched to a gene: 16. Germline V CDR1 and CDR2: SGHRS, YFSETQ. This CDR3 spans 19 amino acids. CDR3 loop: CASSLGTASGLGLADTQYF. The CDR3 nucleotides read TGCGCCAGCAGCTTGGGGACAGCCTCGGGACTAGGGCTGGCAGATACGCAGTATTTT.

The V and J genes are TRBV7-2 and TRBJ2-7; 10 bases map to TRBD2. The CDR3 covers 15 residues. Germline V gene data show CDR1 as SGHTA and CDR2 as FQGNSA. With V trimmed by 5 bases and J by 1 base, 5 bases remained unmatched. The CDR3 DNA sequence: TGTGCCAGCAGCCCGACTAGCGGGCGATCCTACGAGCAGTACTTC. Translated, it gives CASSPTSGRSYEQYF.

The chain recombines TRBV30 with TRBJ2-3; either TRBD1 or TRBD2 may fit D (6 bases each). The V gene's germline CDR1 is GTSNPN and CDR2 SVGIG (reference sequence). V was shortened by 2 bases and J by 0 bases, with 9 bases between the two germline ends. The CDR3 has 14 amino acids. DNA of the CDR3: TGTGCCTGGAGTAGGGGGGCCAGCACAGATACGCAGTATTTT. It is translated as CAWSRGASTDTQYF.

The chain joins TRBV10-3 to TRBJ1-5, with a tentative D call TRBD1 (6 bases). Germline V gene lookup returns CDR1 ENHRY and CDR2 SYGVKD. CDR3 length equals 15 residues. Trimming took off 2 bases at V and 1 base at J, with 9 bases between the two ends. The CDR3 DNA reads as TGTGCCATCAGTGAGCAGGGGATGAGCAATCAGCCCCAGCATTTT. It is translated as CAISEQGMSNQPQHF.

J is TRBJ1-1 and V is TRBV4-1; possibly TRBD1 for D (5 bases). CDR1 MGHRA and CDR2 YSYEKL come from the germline V gene. The germline V and J ends were trimmed by 1 base and 2 bases, with 17 bases remaining between them. CDR3 length: 17 residues. The CDR3 DNA follows: TGCGCCAGCAGCCAAGGCAGGGCTTATGTTACTAACACTGAAGCTTTCTTT. Residues: CASSQGRAYVTNTEAFF.

The gene calls are TRBV27 and TRBJ2-7, with D tentatively TRBD2 (6 bases). This CDR3 comprises 21 residues. Per the germline V gene, CDR1 is MNHEY and CDR2 is SMNVEV (reference sequence). The germline V and J ends were trimmed by 2 bases and 0 bases, with 29 bases remaining between them. In DNA, the CDR3 is TGTGCCAGCAGTTTACTCCGCGTAACGGGAACGAGGGAGGTGCTCTCCTACGAGCAGTACTTC. The encoded protein is CASSLLRVTGTREVLSYEQYF.

This clone appeared a single time. The rearrangement links TRBV4-2 to TRBJ2-7; no reliable D call. The CDR3 length is 13 residues. Trimming removed 0 bases at V and 6 bases at J, with 9 bases between. The germline gives CDR1 LGHNA, CDR2 YNFKEQ. CDR3 coding DNA: TGTGCCAGCAGCCAAGATATTGGAGCCGAGCAGTACTTC. It translates to CASSQDIGAEQYF.